This TCR beta chain was recovered during a study of CD8 T cells in ankylosing spondylitis. The V gene's germline CDR1 is SGHTA and CDR2 FQGNSA. The CDR3 has 14 amino acids. V lost 2 bases, J lost 4 bases, and 11 bases lay in between. Study results and caveats: In ankylosing spondylitis blood, a motif of several highly homologous TCR beta variants appeared characteristic. Significant enrichment of disease-linked clones was reported in matched ankylosing spondylitis synovial fluid. Both synovial fluid and blood in reactive arthritis had previously been reported to carry some motif variants.

Libraries for TCR beta were made by quantitative 5'-RACE with molecular barcodes. TCRdb reprocessed the 5' RACE reads via MiXCR and lists one record per CDR3 protein. Of around 770,000 distinct CDR3 sequences listed, over 9.5% are singletons. For this clonotype: Its antigen is still unknown.

The chain couples TRBV7-2 to TRBJ1-1; the D gene is possibly TRBD1 (6 bases). The specimen was blood, either unsorted or a sorted T cell fraction (not recorded which). The TCR sequence derives from a male donor with ankylosing spondylitis. The CDR3 sequence: CASSLTGRVTEAFF. The CDR3 DNA reads TGTGCCAGCAGCTTAACAGGGAGGGTCACTGAAGCTTTCTTT.